Given below is one T cell receptor beta chain in context. These data are taken from a study of blood T cell repertoires in COVID-19. The V end lost 3 bases, the J end lost 8 bases, and 10 bases lay between the germline ends. The CDR3 totals 13 residues. Germline-derived CDR1 and CDR2 are KGHSH and LQKENI. In the authors' workflow: The assay estimated nucleated cells by amplifying reference gene primers. This table comes from immunoSEQ multiplex PCR, and its TCRdb copy is limited to in-frame clones, with some not included. That table gives V, J and clone size, and the DNA gave D and trimming. The sample includes approximately 81,000 clones, 70% to 90% of them seen just once.

Sample: peripheral blood. This chain links TRBV18 with TRBJ1-4; no reliable D call. This TCR was recovered from a man aged 65 to 79 with active or convalescent COVID-19. CDR3 region: CASSPSIEEKLFF. The CDR3 coding sequence is TGTGCCAGCTCACCTTCAATCGAGGAAAAACTGTTTTTT.